The entry below describes one TCR beta chain. This record comes from a study of blood T cell repertoires in COVID-19. Study information: From the United States, Italy and Spain came samples of acute and convalescent COVID-19. The cDNA or gDNA used as material had been derived from T cells, B-cell-depleted T cells, or PBMCs.

In the original workflow: Scientists estimated how many nucleated cells there were by amplifying reference gene primers. Clones were sequenced by immunoSEQ multiplex PCR, and TCRdb holds only the in-frame ones, with some missing. Clone size and V and J calls were adopted from that table, with D and trimming inferred from the DNA. Of 150,000 to 200,000 clones listed, 65% to 90% are singletons. Germline V CDR1 and CDR2: SGHTA, FQGNSA. The CDR3 has 14 amino acids. Trimming cost V 5 bases and J 2 bases, with 12 bases left between them. The clonotype comes from a man aged 45-65 years with active or convalescent COVID-19. This rearrangement joins TRBV7-2 to TRBJ1-1, with D maybe TRBD1 (6 bases). Input material: peripheral blood. The CDR3 region is CASSGQMINTEAFF. CDR3 nucleotide sequence: TGTGCCAGCAGCGGACAGATGATCAACACTGAAGCTTTCTTT. Full variable domain (missing parts from reference TRBV7-2 and TRBJ1-1): GAGVSQSPSNKVTEKGKDVELRCDPISGHTALYWYRQSLGQGLEFLIYFQGNSAPDKSGLPSDRFSAERTGGSVSTLTIQRTQQEDSAVYLCASSGQMINTEAFFGQGTRLTVV.